A single sample gave rise to the 5 T cell receptor beta chains below, sequenced in a study of cytomegalovirus exposure and HLA in healthy donors. PCR employed 60 Vbeta and 13 Jbeta primers. Some clones are missing from TCRdb's copy, which holds only in-frame ones; the method was immunoSEQ multiplex PCR. The sample contains under 150,000 clones, more than 80% of which appear only once. The sequenced material came from PBMCs. The receptors come from a woman aged 30 to 39 in good health and CMV-seropositive.

J is TRBJ2-1 and V is TRBV29-1; TRBD2 aligns across 15 bases. The V and J ends lost 7 bases and 10 bases, in that order; junction bases with no gene match: 5. This CDR3 comprises 13 residues. CDR1 is SQVTM, CDR2 ANQGSEA, per germline. The CDR3 spells CSAHGLAGGEQFF. The DNA for the CDR3 is TGCAGCGCCCATGGACTAGCGGGAGGGGAGCAGTTCTTC.

The rearrangement joins TRBV27 to TRBJ1-6; 8 nucleotides align to TRBD1. The CDR3 contains 16 residues. V gave up 5 bases and J gave up 7 bases; unmatched junction bases: 10. Germline CDR1 and CDR2: MNHEY and SMNVEV (reference sequence). The chain's CDR3 is CASSASDRVVNSPLHF. The CDR3 bases are TGTGCCAGCAGTGCCTCGGACAGGGTTGTGAATTCACCCCTCCACTTT.

The chain links TRBV16 to TRBJ1-2, with 9 bases matching TRBD1. The germline gives CDR1 KGHSY, CDR2 FQNENV. V lost 4 bases to trimming and J lost 1 base; unmatched junction nucleotides: 28. The CDR3 length is 23 residues. DNA of the CDR3: TGTGCCAGCAGCCTTCGCGGGGGTCAAGGACAGGGGTCTTCATTACCCCATAACTATGGCTACACCTTC. Its protein product is CASSLRGGQGQGSSLPHNYGYTF. Full variable domain (outside the CDR3, taken from reference TRBV16 and TRBJ1-2): GEEVAQTPKHLVRGEGQKAKLYCAPIKGHSYVFWYQQVLKNEFKFLISFQNENVFDETGMPKERFSAKCLPNSPCSLEIQATKLEDSAVYFCASSLRGGQGQGSSLPHNYGYTFGSGTRLTVV.

The V gene is TRBV15, the J gene TRBJ2-3; 10 positions agree with TRBD2. Germline loops: CDR1 LNHNV, CDR2 YYDKDF (reference sequence). Unmatched junction bases numbered 8, after V lost 0 bases and J lost 2 bases. The CDR3 consists of 18 residues. The CDR3 here is CATSRDPLLAGITDTQYF. CDR3 in DNA: TGTGCCACCAGCAGAGACCCTCTACTAGCGGGGATCACAGATACGCAGTATTTT.

This rearrangement joins TRBV10-3 to TRBJ2-7; TRBD1 might be the D (6 bases). Germline V gives CDR1 ENHRY, CDR2 SYGVKD. Trimming took 5 bases from V and 3 from J, leaving 17 bases between them. The CDR3 covers 15 residues. CDR3 residues: CAISPRTVGLYEQYF. The CDR3 nucleotides read TGTGCCATCAGTCCTCGGACAGTGGGCCTCTACGAGCAGTACTTC.